This entry concerns a single T cell receptor (beta chain). The antigen is unknown. This record comes from a study of cytomegalovirus exposure and HLA in healthy donors. General study points: Earlier results showed most TCR beta V segments being productive about 87% or about 30% of the time.

Germline V gives CDR1 SGHVS, CDR2 FNYEAQ. There are 16 residues in the CDR3. V lost 1 base and J lost 1, with 11 bases in between. A multiplex PCR was run with 60 Vbeta primers and 13 Jbeta primers. Data came from immunoSEQ multiplex PCR; TCRdb stores just in-frame clones and leaves some out. The data contain 140,000 to 150,000 clones, roughly 10% of them singletons. The origin of this receptor is a man in his fifties in good health and CMV-seronegative. The sample comprised PBMCs. The chain is built from TRBV7-6 and TRBJ1-5, with D maybe TRBD1 (5 bases). CDR3: CASSLGLGGSNQPQHF. The CDR3 nucleotides read TGTGCCAGCAGCTTAGGTCTGGGGGGGAGCAATCAGCCCCAGCATTTT.